A selection of T cell receptor beta chains follows, all from one sample in a study of glioma-infiltrating T cells after dendritic cell vaccination. Clones were read by immunoSEQ multiplex PCR, and TCRdb kept only the in-frame ones, dropping some. The table records approximately 24,000 clones, approximately 89% of them present only once. The input for sequencing was blood, taken after dendritic cell vaccination. The origin of the receptors is a human donor with glioblastoma. The CDR3 runs from the conserved cysteine through the conserved F or W. A D gene is named only where the DNA matches it firmly. Clone size is given for some rows only: seen once, a few or many times, or a class if the clone is expanded.

clone_size,d_call,cdr3_length,v_call,j_call,cdr3_nt,cdr3_aa
-,-,15,TRBV5-1,TRBJ1-6,TGCGCCAGCAGCTTGGCGGCAGGCTATAATTCACCCCTCCACTTT,CASSLAAGYNSPLHF
-,TRBD1,14,TRBV30,TRBJ1-4,TGTGCCTGGAGTGTCCAGGGGGCGCGTGAAAAACTGTTTTTT,CAWSVQGAREKLFF
-,TRBD2,16,TRBV5-6,TRBJ2-1,TGTGCCAGCAGCTTGACTAGCGGGGCCCGCTCATATGAGCAGTTCTTC,CASSLTSGARSYEQFF
-,TRBD2,15,TRBV18,TRBJ2-3,TGTGCCAGCTCACCACCGGCGGGGGGGCGAGATACGCAGTATTTT,CASSPPAGGRDTQYF
-,TRBD2,15,TRBV2,TRBJ2-1,TGTGCCAGCAGTGGGCTAGCGGGGGGAGGGAGTGAGCAGTTCTTC,CASSGLAGGGSEQFF
few,-,16,TRBV7-2,TRBJ2-3,TGTGCCAGCAGCTTTGGGTACGGCAGGGGCGGGGATACGCAGTATTTT,CASSFGYGRGGDTQYF
-,-,15,TRBV5-4,TRBJ2-5,TGTGCCAGCAGCTCGGGGTTATCGGGGAAAGAGACCCAGTACTTC,CASSSGLSGKETQYF
-,-,16,TRBV18,TRBJ2-2,TGTGCCAGCTCACGAACCCCTCGGGGAAACACCGGGGAGCTGTTTTTT,CASSRTPRGNTGELFF
-,-,13,TRBV5-1,TRBJ2-5,TGCGCCAGCAGCTGGGCCTACCAAGAGACCCAGTACTTC,CASSWAYQETQYF
-,-,11,TRBV27,TRBJ2-7,TGTGCCAGCAGAGGGGCTTACGAGCAGTACTTC,CASRGAYEQYF
-,TRBD2,21,TRBV23-1,TRBJ2-1,TGCGCCAGCAGTCAATCTAGGACTAGCGGGGGGGCAATGAGCTCCTACAATGAGCAGTTCTTC,CASSQSRTSGGAMSSYNEQFF
-,TRBD1,14,TRBV11-2,TRBJ2-3,TGTGCCAGCAGTTTGTTACAGGGGCGAAATACGCAGTATTTT,CASSLLQGRNTQYF